The following is a T cell receptor beta chain sequence with its context. The sample originates from a study of blood T cell repertoires in COVID-19. Study-level information: Sample material is recorded as cDNA or gDNA derived from T cells, B-cell-depleted T cells, or PBMCs.

Seattle cases were enrolled at active infection and followed longitudinally. In the source study's methods: Amplification with reference gene primers provided the estimates of nucleated cell counts. Profiled with immunoSEQ multiplex PCR; TCRdb holds only in-frame clones, not every one. V and J calls and clone size are those listed in that table; D and trimming were worked out from the DNA. The table has some 370,000 clones, approximately 87% seen once. This CDR3 spans 15 amino acids. Germline CDR1 reads LNHNV; CDR2 reads YYDKDF (reference sequence). The ends were cut back, 0 bases at V and 0 bases at J, with 8 bases in the middle.

Sequenced material: peripheral blood. The sequence was collected from a woman aged 25 to 45 with COVID-19, enrolled during active disease. V gene TRBV15 combines with J gene TRBJ1-1; D remains unclear. The DNA of the CDR3 is TGTGCCACCAGCAGAGATCTGGCCATGAACACTGAAGCTTTCTTT. This gives the protein CATSRDLAMNTEAFF.